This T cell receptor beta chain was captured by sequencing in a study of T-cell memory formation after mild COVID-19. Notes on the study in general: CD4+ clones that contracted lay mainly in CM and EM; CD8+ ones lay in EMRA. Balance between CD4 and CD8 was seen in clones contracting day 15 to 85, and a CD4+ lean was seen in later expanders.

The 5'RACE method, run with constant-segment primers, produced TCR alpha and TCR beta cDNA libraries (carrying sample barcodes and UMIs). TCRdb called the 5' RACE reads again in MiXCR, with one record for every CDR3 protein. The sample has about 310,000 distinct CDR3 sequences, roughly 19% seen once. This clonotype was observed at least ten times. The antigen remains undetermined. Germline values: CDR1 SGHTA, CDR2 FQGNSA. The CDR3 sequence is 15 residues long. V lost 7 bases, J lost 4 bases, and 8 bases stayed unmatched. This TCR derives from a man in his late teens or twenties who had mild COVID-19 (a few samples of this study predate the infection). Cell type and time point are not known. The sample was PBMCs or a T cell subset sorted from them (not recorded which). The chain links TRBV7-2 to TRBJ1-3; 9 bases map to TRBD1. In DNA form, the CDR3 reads TGTGCCAGCACTCTCGGGACAGGGAGAGGAAACACCATATATTTT. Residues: CASTLGTGRGNTIYF. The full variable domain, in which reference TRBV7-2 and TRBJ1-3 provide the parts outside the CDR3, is GAGVSQSPSNKVTEKGKDVELRCDPISGHTALYWYRQSLGQGLEFLIYFQGNSAPDKSGLPSDRFSAERTGGSVSTLTIQRTQQEDSAVYLCASTLGTGRGNTIYFGEGSWLTVV.